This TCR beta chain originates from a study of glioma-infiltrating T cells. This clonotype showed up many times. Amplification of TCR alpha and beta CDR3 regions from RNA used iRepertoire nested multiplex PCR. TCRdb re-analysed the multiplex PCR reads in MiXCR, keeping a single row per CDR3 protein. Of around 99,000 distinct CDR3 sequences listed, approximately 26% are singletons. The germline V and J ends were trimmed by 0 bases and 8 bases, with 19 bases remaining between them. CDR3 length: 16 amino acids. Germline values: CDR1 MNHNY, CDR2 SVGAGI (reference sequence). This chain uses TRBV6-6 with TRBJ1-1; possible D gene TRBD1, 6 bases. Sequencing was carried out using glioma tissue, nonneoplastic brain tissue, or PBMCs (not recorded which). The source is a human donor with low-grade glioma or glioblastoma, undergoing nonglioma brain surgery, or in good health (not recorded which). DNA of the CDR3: TGTGCCAGCAGTTACTCGGATCGTGGGGGGCCCCCCGAAGCTTTCTTT. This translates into CASSYSDRGGPPEAFF.